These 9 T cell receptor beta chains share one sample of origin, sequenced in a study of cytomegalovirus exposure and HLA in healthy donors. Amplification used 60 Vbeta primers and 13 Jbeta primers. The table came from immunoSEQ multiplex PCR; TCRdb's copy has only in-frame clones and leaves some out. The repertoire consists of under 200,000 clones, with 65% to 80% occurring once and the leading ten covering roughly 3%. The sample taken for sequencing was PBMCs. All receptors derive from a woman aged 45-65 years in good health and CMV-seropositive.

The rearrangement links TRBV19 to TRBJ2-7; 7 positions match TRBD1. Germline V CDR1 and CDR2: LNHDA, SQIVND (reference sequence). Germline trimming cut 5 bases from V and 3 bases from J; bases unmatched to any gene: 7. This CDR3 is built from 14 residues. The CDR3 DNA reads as TGTGCCAGTAGTGACTCGACAGGGCTCTACGAGCAGTACTTC. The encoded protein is CASSDSTGLYEQYF.

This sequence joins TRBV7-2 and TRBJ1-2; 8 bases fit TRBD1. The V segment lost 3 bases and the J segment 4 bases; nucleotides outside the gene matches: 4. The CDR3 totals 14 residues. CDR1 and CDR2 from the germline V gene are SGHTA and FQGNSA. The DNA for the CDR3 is TGTGCCAGCAGCTTTGGTACAGGGGGCTATGGCTACACCTTC. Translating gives CASSFGTGGYGYTF.

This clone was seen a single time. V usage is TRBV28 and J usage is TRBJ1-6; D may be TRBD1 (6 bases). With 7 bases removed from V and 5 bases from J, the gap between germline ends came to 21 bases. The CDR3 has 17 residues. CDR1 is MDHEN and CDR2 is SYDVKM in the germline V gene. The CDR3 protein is CASNRGGAGRDNSPLHF. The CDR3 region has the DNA TGTGCCAGCAATAGGGGGGGCGCGGGGCGGGATAATTCACCCCTCCACTTT.

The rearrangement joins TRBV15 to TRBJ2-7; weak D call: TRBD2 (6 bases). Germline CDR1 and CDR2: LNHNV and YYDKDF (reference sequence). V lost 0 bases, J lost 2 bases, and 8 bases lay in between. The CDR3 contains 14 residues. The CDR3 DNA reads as TGTGCCACCAGCAGAGAGCGGGGTACCTACGAGCAGTACTTC. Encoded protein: CATSRERGTYEQYF.

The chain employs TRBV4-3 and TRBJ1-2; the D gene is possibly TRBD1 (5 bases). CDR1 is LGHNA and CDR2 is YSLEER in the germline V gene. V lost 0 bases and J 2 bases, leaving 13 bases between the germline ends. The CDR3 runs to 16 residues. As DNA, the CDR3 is TGCGCCAGCAGCCAAGATGTGGCGCGGGGGAACTATGGCTACACCTTC. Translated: CASSQDVARGNYGYTF.

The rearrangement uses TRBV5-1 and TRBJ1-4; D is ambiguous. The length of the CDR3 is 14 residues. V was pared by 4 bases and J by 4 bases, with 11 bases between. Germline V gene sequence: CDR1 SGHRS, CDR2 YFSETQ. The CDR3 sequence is CASSPAGINEKLFF. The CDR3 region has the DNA TGCGCCAGCAGCCCGGCCGGGATTAATGAAAAACTGTTTTTT. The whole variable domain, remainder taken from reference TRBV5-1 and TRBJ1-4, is KAGVTQTPRYLIKTRGQQVTLSCSPISGHRSVSWYQQTPGQGLQFLFEYFSETQRNKGNFPGRFSGRQFSNSRSEMNVSTLELGDSALYLCASSPAGINEKLFFGSGTQLSVL.

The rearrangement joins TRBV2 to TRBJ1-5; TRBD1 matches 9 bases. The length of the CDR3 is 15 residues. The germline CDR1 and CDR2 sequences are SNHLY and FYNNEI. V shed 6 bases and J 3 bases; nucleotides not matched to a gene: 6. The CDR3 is CASSPTGGLNQPQHF. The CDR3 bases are TGTGCCAGCAGCCCTACAGGGGGCCTCAATCAGCCCCAGCATTTT.

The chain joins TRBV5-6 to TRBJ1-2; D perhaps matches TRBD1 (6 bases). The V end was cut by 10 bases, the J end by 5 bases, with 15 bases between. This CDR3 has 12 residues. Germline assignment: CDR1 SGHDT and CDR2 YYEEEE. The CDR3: CAASRGGYGYTF. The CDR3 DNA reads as TGTGCCGCGAGCAGGGGAGGGTATGGCTACACCTTC.

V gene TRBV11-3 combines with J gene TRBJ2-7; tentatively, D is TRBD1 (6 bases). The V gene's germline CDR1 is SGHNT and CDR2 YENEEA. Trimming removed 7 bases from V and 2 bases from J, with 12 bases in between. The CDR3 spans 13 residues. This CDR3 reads CASTPGAAYEQYF. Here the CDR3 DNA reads TGTGCCAGCACCCCAGGGGCGGCCTACGAGCAGTACTTC.